This T cell receptor (beta chain) derives from a study of blood T cells in healthy people across ages. Of note for this clonotype: The antigen is unknown.

With a J-beta primer mix and a sample-barcoded 5' primer, a second PCR ran about 7 to 12 cycles. TCRdb redid the calling of the 5' RACE reads with MiXCR, one entry per CDR3 protein. The sample includes about a million distinct CDR3 sequences, around 54% seen only once; the top ten take 20% to 25%. Study-wide results and limits: Both higher diversity and more naive CD4+ cells marked long-lived donors when set against aged donors.

The sample providers were healthy Caucasian people from Russia, aged roughly 6 to 90. This clonotype was sampled from a woman aged 60-70 years in good health. The sequenced sample was blood.

CDR3 bases: TGCGCCAGCAAGGGCCATCTGTTCCGAGAGACCCAGTACTTC. It yields the protein CASKGHLFRETQYF. The chain joins TRBV10-2 to TRBJ2-5; D ambiguous. This CDR3 has 14 residues. Between the trimmed V and J ends, which lost 7 bases and 4 bases, there was a span of 16 bases. CDR1 and CDR2 from the germline V gene are WSHSY and SAAADI.